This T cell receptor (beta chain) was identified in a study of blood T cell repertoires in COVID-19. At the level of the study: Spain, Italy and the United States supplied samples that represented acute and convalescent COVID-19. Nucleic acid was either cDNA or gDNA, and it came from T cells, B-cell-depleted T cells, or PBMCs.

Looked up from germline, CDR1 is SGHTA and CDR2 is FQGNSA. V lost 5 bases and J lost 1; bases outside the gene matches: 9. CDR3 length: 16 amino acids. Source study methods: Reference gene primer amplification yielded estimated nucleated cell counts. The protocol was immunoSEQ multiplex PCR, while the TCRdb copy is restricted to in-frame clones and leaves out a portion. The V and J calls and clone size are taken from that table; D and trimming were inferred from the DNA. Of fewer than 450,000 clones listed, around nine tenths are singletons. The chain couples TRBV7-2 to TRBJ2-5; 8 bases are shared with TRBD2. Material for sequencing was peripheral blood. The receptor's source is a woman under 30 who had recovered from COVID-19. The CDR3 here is CASSAYSSGPQETQYF. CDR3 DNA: TGTGCCAGCAGCGCCTACTCTAGCGGGCCCCAAGAGACCCAGTACTTC.